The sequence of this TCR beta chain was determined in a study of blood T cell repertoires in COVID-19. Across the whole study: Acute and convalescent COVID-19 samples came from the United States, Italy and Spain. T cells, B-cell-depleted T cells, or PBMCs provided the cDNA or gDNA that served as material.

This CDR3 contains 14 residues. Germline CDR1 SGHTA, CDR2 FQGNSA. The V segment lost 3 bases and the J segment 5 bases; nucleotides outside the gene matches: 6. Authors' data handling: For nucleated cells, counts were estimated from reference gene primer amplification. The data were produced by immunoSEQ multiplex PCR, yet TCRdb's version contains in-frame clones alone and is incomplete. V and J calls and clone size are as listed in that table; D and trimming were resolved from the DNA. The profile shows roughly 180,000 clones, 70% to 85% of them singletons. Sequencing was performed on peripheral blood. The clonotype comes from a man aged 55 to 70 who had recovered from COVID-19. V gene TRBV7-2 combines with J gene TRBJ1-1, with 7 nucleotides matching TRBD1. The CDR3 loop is CASSLQGVRTEAFF. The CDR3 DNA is TGTGCCAGCAGCTTGCAGGGGGTTCGTACTGAAGCTTTCTTT.